The 28 T cell receptor beta chains given below trace back to one sample, sequenced in a study of OX40 agonist ivuxolimab in advanced cancers. The protocol was immunoSEQ multiplex PCR, while the TCRdb copy is restricted to in-frame clones and leaves out a portion. The data show 78,000 or so clones, approximately 89% seen once. The specimen was CD4+ or CD8+ T cells sorted from blood, collected in a trial of the OX40 agonist ivuxolimab. These receptors all stem from an adult with an advanced solid tumor such as melanoma, head and neck, liver or kidney cancer.

The gene calls are TRBV5-1 and TRBJ2-7, with TRBD2 matching over 11 bases. The CDR3 length is 15 residues. Germline CDR1 is SGHRS and CDR2 is YFSETQ. V was clipped by 5 bases and J by 1 base; unmatched bases: 5. The chain's CDR3 is CASSRLAGSSYEQYF. The CDR3 coding sequence is TGCGCCAGCAGTAGACTAGCGGGATCTTCCTACGAGCAGTACTTC.

The chain links TRBV2 to TRBJ2-3, with D tentatively TRBD1 (6 bases). The CDR3 sequence is 14 residues long. Per the germline V gene, CDR1 is SNHLY and CDR2 is FYNNEI. Between the trimmed V and J ends, which lost 8 bases and 0 bases, there was a span of 12 bases. Here the CDR3 reads CASGGSVSTDTQYF. The CDR3 nucleotides read TGTGCCAGCGGGGGCTCGGTTAGCACAGATACGCAGTATTTT.

The chain carries TRBV29-1 and TRBJ1-1; D ambiguous. The CDR3 length is 12 residues. The V end lost 2 bases, the J end lost 4 bases, and 8 bases lay between the germline ends. Germline-derived CDR1 and CDR2 are SQVTM and ANQGSEA. CDR3 residues: CSVELGFTEAFF. CDR3 sequence (DNA): TGCAGCGTTGAACTGGGGTTCACTGAAGCTTTCTTT.

The rearrangement uses TRBV5-1 and TRBJ1-4; no reliable D call. V was trimmed by 9 bases and J by 3 bases, leaving 12 bases between them. CDR1 and CDR2 from the germline V gene are SGHRS and YFSETQ. The CDR3 is 13 amino acids. The CDR3 reads CATSPRPNEKLFF. DNA of the CDR3: TGCGCCACCTCTCCCCGCCCTAATGAAAAACTGTTTTTT.

The chain has TRBV11-2 and TRBJ1-2, with D possibly TRBD1 on 6 matching bases. CDR1 is SGHAT, CDR2 FQNNGV, per germline. The CDR3 length is 13 residues. Trimming stripped 0 bases from V and 4 bases from J, with 6 bases between. The CDR3 spells CASSLETGYGYTF. The CDR3 bases are TGTGCCAGCAGCTTAGAGACAGGCTATGGCTACACCTTC.

In nucleotides, the CDR3 is TGCGCCAGCAGTCCGCCGGCCAGGGGGTGTCCGGGCTACACCTTC. It translates to CASSPPARGCPGYTF. This chain joins TRBV23-1 and TRBJ1-2; 7 bases map to TRBD1. TRBV23-1 is an ORF, with its function uncertain. The J segment lost 8 bases and the V segment lost 4 bases, leaving 13 bases of the junction unmatched. There are 15 residues in the CDR3.

The chain couples TRBV6-5 to TRBJ2-7, with 10 bases identical to TRBD2. The CDR3 length is 15 residues. The ends lost 0 bases at V and 3 bases at J; junction bases unmatched: 2. CDR1 and CDR2 from the germline V gene are MNHEY and SVGAGI. CDR3 residues: CASSYSASGSYEQYF. CDR3 nucleotide sequence: TGTGCCAGCAGTTACTCGGCTAGCGGGAGCTACGAGCAGTACTTC.

The sample holds one count of this clone. The chain employs TRBV7-2 and TRBJ1-5; no definite D call. CDR1 SGHTA and CDR2 FQGNSA come from the germline V gene. The CDR3 contains 12 residues. V was clipped by 5 bases and J by 4 bases, with 6 bases between them. This CDR3 reads CASSQANQPQHF. The CDR3, as DNA: TGTGCCAGCAGCCAGGCTAATCAGCCCCAGCATTTT.

The gene calls are TRBV11-2 and TRBJ1-3, with a weak D call TRBD1 (5 bases). The CDR3 contains 16 residues. Germline V lookup: CDR1 SGHAT, CDR2 FQNNGV. Trimming left V 1 base short and J 0 bases short, with 10 bases between. The CDR3 is CASSLVPQGSGNTIYF. The CDR3 bases are TGTGCCAGCAGCTTAGTACCGCAGGGCTCTGGAAACACCATATATTTT. Variable domain in full (rest from reference TRBV11-2 and TRBJ1-3): EAGVAQSPRYKIIEKRQSVAFWCNPISGHATLYWYQQILGQGPKLLIQFQNNGVVDDSQLPKDRFSAERLKGVDSTLKIQPAKLEDSAVYLCASSLVPQGSGNTIYFGEGSWLTVV.

V usage is TRBV5-5 and J usage is TRBJ1-1; 7 nucleotides line up with TRBD1. With V trimmed by 4 bases and J by 4 bases, 13 bases remained unmatched. The length of the CDR3 is 16 residues. Germline V gene data show CDR1 as SGHKS and CDR2 as YYEKEE (reference sequence). CDR3 in amino acids: CASSERGGGWATEAFF. The CDR3 region has the DNA TGTGCCAGCAGCGAACGGGGAGGGGGCTGGGCCACTGAAGCTTTCTTT.

CDR3 residues: CASSLLGGTGGAFF. The CDR3 DNA sequence: TGTGCCAGCAGCTTGCTCGGGGGGACCGGTGGGGCTTTCTTT. This chain links TRBV5-4 with TRBJ1-1, with TRBD1 as a possible D gene (5 bases). With 1 base removed from V and 11 bases from J, the gap between germline ends came to 18 bases. Germline V CDR1 and CDR2: SGHNT, YYREEE (reference sequence). The length of the CDR3 is 14 residues. Full variable domain (outside the CDR3, taken from reference TRBV5-4 and TRBJ1-1): ETGVTQSPTHLIKTRGQQVTLRCSSQSGHNTVSWYQQALGQGPQFIFQYYREEENGRGNFPPRFSGLQFPNYSSELNVNALELDDSALYLCASSLLGGTGGAFFGQGTRLTVV.

This chain uses TRBV18 with TRBJ1-5; D remains unclear. The CDR3 contains 14 residues. CDR1 is KGHSH, CDR2 LQKENI, per germline. V lost 6 bases and J lost 2, with 11 bases in between. The CDR3 loop is CASSPEIGNQPQHF. CDR3 nucleotide sequence: TGTGCCAGCTCCCCCGAAATCGGCAATCAGCCCCAGCATTTT.

This clone was picked up a small number of times. This sample also contains other DNA sequences that code for the same CDR3. This chain joins TRBV5-1 and TRBJ2-1; the match to TRBD2 covers 10 bases. The CDR3 is 14 residues long. The V segment lost 2 bases and the J segment 9 bases; nucleotides outside the gene matches: 5. Germline CDR1 and CDR2: SGHRS and YFSETQ. CDR3 protein: CASSLAGGPGEQFF. CDR3 nucleotides: TGCGCCAGCAGCTTAGCGGGAGGGCCGGGTGAGCAGTTCTTC.

V and J are TRBV4-1 and TRBJ1-4; TRBD1 agrees at 12 bases. CDR1 and CDR2 (germline): MGHRA, YSYEKL. This CDR3 comprises 16 residues. The junction had 4 bases not matched to a gene; V was cut back by 0 bases and J by 8 bases. The CDR3, as DNA: TGCGCCAGCAGCCAAGATCGGGACAGGGGGCAGGAAAAACTGTTTTTT. Protein sequence: CASSQDRDRGQEKLFF.

The genes are TRBV19 and TRBJ1-2, with 7 nucleotides matching TRBD1. Germline CDR1 and CDR2: LNHDA and SQIVND (reference sequence). CDR3 size: 17 residues. J was trimmed by 2 bases and V by 5 bases; bases with no gene match: 14. CDR3 amino acids: CASSAQTGSILNYGYTF. CDR3 coding DNA: TGTGCCAGTAGTGCGCAGACAGGGAGTATCCTGAACTATGGCTACACCTTC.

This clone was observed a handful of times. The CDR3 DNA reads TGTGCCAGCAGGGGGACAGGGAGCAATCAGCCCCAGCATTTT. It specifies CASRGTGSNQPQHF. J is TRBJ1-5 and V is TRBV6-5; TRBD1 agrees at 9 bases. With V trimmed by 6 bases and J by 1 base, 1 base remained unmatched. CDR3 size: 14 residues. CDR1 and CDR2 from the germline V gene are MNHEY and SVGAGI.

This clone was detected only once. This chain links TRBV27 with TRBJ1-6, with 8 bases lining up with TRBD1. CDR1 is MNHEY, CDR2 SMNVEV, per germline (reference sequence). The CDR3 spans 16 residues. With 6 bases clipped from V and 10 bases from J, the junction kept 14 bases outside the gene matches. CDR3 sequence (DNA): TGTGCCAGCAGACGGACAGGGCCGGGAGCGAGGTCACCCCTCCACTTT. Translation: CASRRTGPGARSPLHF.

By frequency in the sample, this clone is medium-sized. This chain links TRBV5-1 with TRBJ1-6, with TRBD1 as a possible D gene (5 bases). Germline lookup yields CDR1 SGHRS and CDR2 YFSETQ. The CDR3 contains 14 residues. V was cut by 0 bases and J by 7 bases, with 8 bases left in between. In DNA, the CDR3 is TGCGCCAGCAGCTTGGGACAGAAGAATTCACCCCTCCACTTT. It yields the protein CASSLGQKNSPLHF.

This clone has a handful of counts. This chain connects TRBV18 to TRBJ2-1; 16 bases line up with TRBD2. The CDR3 spans 20 residues. Looked up from germline, CDR1 is KGHSH and CDR2 is LQKENI. Germline trimming cut 2 bases from V and 5 bases from J; bases unmatched to any gene: 12. In DNA, the CDR3 is TGTGCCAGCTCACCAATCATGGGACTAGCGGGAGGGCCTGGGCACAATGAGCAGTTCTTC. Translating it yields CASSPIMGLAGGPGHNEQFF.

V is TRBV7-9 and J is TRBJ1-5, with 7 bases lining up with TRBD1. The trim removed 3 bases at V and 6 bases at J, leaving 8 bases unmatched. Germline lookup yields CDR1 SEHNR and CDR2 FQNEAQ (reference sequence). CDR3 length: 15 amino acids. Here the CDR3 DNA reads TGTGCCAGCAGCTTGGGAGGGGGCGCGGGTCAGCCCCAGCATTTT. It encodes CASSLGGGAGQPQHF.

The CDR3: CASSFLTYEQYF. DNA for the CDR3: TGTGCCAGCAGTTTCTTGACCTACGAGCAGTACTTC. The rearrangement uses TRBV28 and TRBJ2-7; D is unresolved. The V gene's germline CDR1 is MDHEN and CDR2 SYDVKM. There are 12 residues in the CDR3. V was cut by 3 bases and J by 2 bases, with 5 bases left in between.

The chain is built from TRBV5-1 and TRBJ1-5, with D maybe TRBD1 (6 bases). Germline CDR1 and CDR2: SGHRS and YFSETQ. The CDR3 has 15 amino acids. The V end lost 0 bases, the J end lost 3 bases, and 10 bases lay between the germline ends. The DNA of the CDR3 is TGCGCCAGCAGCTTGGAGGGGGTTTCCAATCAGCCCCAGCATTTT. Translation gives CASSLEGVSNQPQHF.

The chain is built from TRBV5-4 and TRBJ2-7; 10 positions match TRBD2. Per the germline V gene, CDR1 is SGHNT and CDR2 is YYREEE (reference sequence). J was trimmed by 4 bases and V by 1 base; bases with no gene match: 11. The CDR3 spans 17 residues. CDR3 bases: TGTGCCAGCAGCTTGCCTAGCGGGAGTAATAGGGGGTACGAGCAGTACTTC. It translates to CASSLPSGSNRGYEQYF. The entire variable domain, with the rest obtained from reference TRBV5-4 and TRBJ2-7, is as follows: ETGVTQSPTHLIKTRGQQVTLRCSSQSGHNTVSWYQQALGQGPQFIFQYYREEENGRGNFPPRFSGLQFPNYSSELNVNALELDDSALYLCASSLPSGSNRGYEQYFGPGTRLTVT.

The chain has TRBV5-5 and TRBJ2-2; 7 bases map to TRBD1. J lost 2 bases, V lost 0 bases, and 4 bases had no gene match. This CDR3 has 16 residues. Germline V gene lookup returns CDR1 SGHKS and CDR2 YYEKEE (reference sequence). CDR3 DNA sequence: TGTGCCAGCAGCTTGGCGGGACAGACTAACACCGGGGAGCTGTTTTTT. Its translation: CASSLAGQTNTGELFF.

V is TRBV5-4 and J is TRBJ2-6, with no clear D. The germline V gene has CDR1 SGHNT and CDR2 YYREEE (reference sequence). V lost 0 bases and J 0 bases, leaving 4 bases between the germline ends. CDR3 length equals 15 residues. CDR3 amino acids: CASSLAGSGANVLTF. The CDR3 bases are TGTGCCAGCAGCTTGGCGGGCTCTGGGGCCAACGTCCTGACTTTC. The entire variable domain, with the rest obtained from reference TRBV5-4 and TRBJ2-6, is as follows: ETGVTQSPTHLIKTRGQQVTLRCSSQSGHNTVSWYQQALGQGPQFIFQYYREEENGRGNFPPRFSGLQFPNYSSELNVNALELDDSALYLCASSLAGSGANVLTFGAGSRLTVL.

This chain uses TRBV28 with TRBJ1-2, with 8 bases identical to TRBD1. The CDR3 has 14 residues. Germline V gene sequence: CDR1 MDHEN, CDR2 SYDVKM. V shed 6 bases and J 7 bases; nucleotides not matched to a gene: 10. For the CDR3, the DNA is TGTGCCAGCAGCGAAAGGGGCAGGGGGCTTGGCTACACCTTC. Translating it yields CASSERGRGLGYTF.

The V and J genes are TRBV5-4 and TRBJ2-7, with 9 bases aligning to TRBD2. V dropped 3 bases and J dropped 4; count of bases not matched to a gene: 11. The V gene's germline CDR1 is SGHNT and CDR2 YYREEE (reference sequence). CDR3 length equals 16 residues. CDR3 nucleotides: TGTGCCAGCAGCTCCCCCGGGACTAGCCTGAAATACGAGCAGTACTTC. It codes for CASSSPGTSLKYEQYF.

This clone was seen more than once but under ten times. This sequence joins TRBV30 and TRBJ2-7; 8 nucleotides align to TRBD1. The CDR3 is 13 amino acids. In germline, CDR1 is GTSNPN, CDR2 SVGIG (reference sequence). V was pared by 3 bases and J by 2 bases, with 3 bases of the junction left unmatched. DNA of the CDR3: TGTGCCTGGAGAGCGACAGGGGCCTACGAGCAGTACTTC. Translating it yields CAWRATGAYEQYF. Filled out from reference TRBV30 and TRBJ2-7, the complete variable domain reads SQTIHQWPATLVQPVGSPLSLECTVEGTSNPNLYWYRQAAGRGLQLLFYSVGIGQISSEVPQNLSASRPQDRQFILSSKKLLLSDSGFYLCAWRATGAYEQYFGPGTRLTVT.